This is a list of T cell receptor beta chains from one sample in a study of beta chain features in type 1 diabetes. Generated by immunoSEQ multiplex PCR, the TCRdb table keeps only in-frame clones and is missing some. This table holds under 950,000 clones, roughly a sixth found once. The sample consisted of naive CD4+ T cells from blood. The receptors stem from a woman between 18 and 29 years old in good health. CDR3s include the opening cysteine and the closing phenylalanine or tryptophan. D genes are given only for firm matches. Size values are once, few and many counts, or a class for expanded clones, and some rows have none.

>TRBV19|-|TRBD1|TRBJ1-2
CASSILGTANGYTF
TGTGCCAGTAGTATACTAGGGACAGCTAATGGCTACACCTTC
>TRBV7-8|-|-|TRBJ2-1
CASSNHAAAYNEQFF
TGTGCCAGCAGTAACCACGCCGCCGCCTACAATGAGCAGTTCTTC
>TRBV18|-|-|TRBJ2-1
CASSRTEDEQFF
TGTGCCAGCTCGCGGACTGAGGATGAGCAGTTCTTC
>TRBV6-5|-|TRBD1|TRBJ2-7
CASRRTGGSYEQYF
TGTGCCAGCAGAAGGACAGGGGGCTCCTACGAGCAGTACTTC
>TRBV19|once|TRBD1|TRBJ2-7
CASSISAGQGLDHEQYF
TGTGCCAGTAGTATTTCAGCGGGACAGGGGTTAGACCACGAGCAGTACTTC
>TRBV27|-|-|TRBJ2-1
CASRRDNYNEQFF
TGTGCCAGCAGGCGGGACAACTACAATGAGCAGTTCTTC
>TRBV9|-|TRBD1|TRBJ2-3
CASSPLQGAKADTQYF
TGTGCCAGCAGCCCCCTACAGGGGGCGAAGGCAGATACGCAGTATTTT
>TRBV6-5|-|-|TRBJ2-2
CASSYSTYLTGELFF
TGTGCCAGCAGTTACTCGACGTACCTTACCGGGGAGCTGTTTTTT
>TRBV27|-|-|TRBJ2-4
CASSFGYKNIQYF
TGTGCCAGCAGTTTTGGCTATAAAAACATTCAGTACTTC
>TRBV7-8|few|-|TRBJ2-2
CASSLAIDRRTGELFF
TGTGCCAGCAGCTTAGCGATTGACAGACGAACCGGGGAGCTGTTTTTT
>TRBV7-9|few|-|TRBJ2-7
CASSLDPGSYEQYF
TGTGCCAGCAGCTTAGATCCAGGGTCATACGAGCAGTACTTC
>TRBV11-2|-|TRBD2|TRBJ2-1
CASSFGGSSYNEQFF
TGTGCCAGCAGCTTCGGCGGGAGCTCCTACAATGAGCAGTTCTTC
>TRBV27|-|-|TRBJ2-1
CASRLAGRLAYNEQFF
TGTGCCAGCCGTCTCGCGGGGCGGCTGGCCTACAATGAGCAGTTCTTC
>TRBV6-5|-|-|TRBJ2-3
CASRPSRGRDTQYF
TGTGCCAGCAGACCCTCTAGGGGCCGGGATACGCAGTATTTT
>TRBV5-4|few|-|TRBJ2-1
CASQTPAGGEQFF
TGTGCCAGCCAGACCCCCGCGGGCGGTGAGCAGTTCTTC
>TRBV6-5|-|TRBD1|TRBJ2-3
CASRGQSDTQYF
TGTGCCAGCAGGGGACAGAGTGATACGCAGTATTTT
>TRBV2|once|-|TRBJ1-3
CASSREVDSGNTIYF
TGTGCCAGCAGCAGGGAAGTGGACTCTGGAAACACCATATATTTT
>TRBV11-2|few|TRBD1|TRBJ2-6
CASSRRQGKASGANVLTF
TGTGCCAGCAGCCGGCGACAGGGAAAGGCGTCTGGGGCCAACGTCCTGACTTTC
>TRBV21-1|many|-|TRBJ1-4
CASSKVRGALGEKLFF
TGTGCCAGCAGCAAGGTTCGGGGGGCGCTTGGTGAAAAACTGTTTTTT
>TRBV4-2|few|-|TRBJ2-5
CASALKVDQETQYF
TGTGCCAGCGCCTTGAAAGTAGATCAAGAGACCCAGTACTTC
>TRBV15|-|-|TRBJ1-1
CATSKPGRLNTEAFF
TGTGCCACCAGCAAACCGGGACGCCTTAACACTGAAGCTTTCTTT
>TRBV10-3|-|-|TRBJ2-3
CAISESGLSADTQYF
TGTGCCATCAGTGAGTCCGGGCTCAGTGCAGATACGCAGTATTTT
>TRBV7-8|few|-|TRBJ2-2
CASSLGEWLYTGELFF
TGTGCCAGCAGCTTAGGAGAGTGGCTTTACACCGGGGAGCTGTTTTTT
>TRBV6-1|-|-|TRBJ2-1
CASRKGESGDEQFF
TGTGCCAGCAGAAAGGGGGAGAGTGGCGATGAGCAGTTCTTC
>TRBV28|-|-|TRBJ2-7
CASTPRDRQYEQYF
TGTGCCAGCACCCCTCGAGACAGACAATACGAGCAGTACTTC
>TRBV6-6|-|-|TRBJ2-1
CASSRLNEQFF
TGTGCCAGCAGCAGACTCAACGAGCAGTTCTTC
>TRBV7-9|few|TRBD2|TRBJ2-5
CASSPGTSGSAQYF
TGTGCCAGCAGCCCCGGGACTAGCGGGAGCGCCCAGTACTTC
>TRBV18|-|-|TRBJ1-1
CASSEVEMGTEAFF
TGTGCCAGCTCAGAGGTTGAGATGGGCACTGAAGCTTTCTTT
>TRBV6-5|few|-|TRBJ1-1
CASSYLGRAFF
TGTGCCAGCAGTTATCTAGGGCGAGCTTTCTTT
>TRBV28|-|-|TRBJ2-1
CASKPPGMGNEQFF
TGTGCCAGCAAACCTCCCGGAATGGGGAATGAGCAGTTCTTC
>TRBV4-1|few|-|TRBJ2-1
CASSQEVRNQQFF
TGCGCCAGCAGCCAAGAGGTCCGGAATCAGCAGTTCTTC
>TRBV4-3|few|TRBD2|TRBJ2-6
CASSQQLTSSLSGANVLTF
TGCGCCAGCAGCCAACAACTGACTAGCTCTCTCTCTGGGGCCAACGTCCTGACTTTC
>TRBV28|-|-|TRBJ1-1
CASSLESTEAFF
TGTGCCAGCAGTCTGGAGAGCACTGAAGCTTTCTTT